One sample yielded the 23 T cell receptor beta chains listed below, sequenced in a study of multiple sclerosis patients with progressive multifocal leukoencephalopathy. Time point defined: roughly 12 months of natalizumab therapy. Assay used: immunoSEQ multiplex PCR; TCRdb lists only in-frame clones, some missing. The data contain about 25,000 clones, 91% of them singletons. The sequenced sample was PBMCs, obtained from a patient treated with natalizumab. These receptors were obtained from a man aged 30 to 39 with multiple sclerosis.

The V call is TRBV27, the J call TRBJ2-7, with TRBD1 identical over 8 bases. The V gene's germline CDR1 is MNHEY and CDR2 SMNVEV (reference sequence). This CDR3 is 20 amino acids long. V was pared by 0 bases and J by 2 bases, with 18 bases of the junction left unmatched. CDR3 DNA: TGTGCCAGCAGTTTATCGATGAGCCCACCGGACAGGGCGCGGACCTACGAGCAGTACGTC. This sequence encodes CASSLSMSPPDRARTYEQYV.

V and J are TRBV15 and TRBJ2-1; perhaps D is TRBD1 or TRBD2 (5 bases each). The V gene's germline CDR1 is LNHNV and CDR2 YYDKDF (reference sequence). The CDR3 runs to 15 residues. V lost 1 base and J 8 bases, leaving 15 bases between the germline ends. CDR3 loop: CATSRGGTSPDEQFF. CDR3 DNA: TGTGCCACCAGCAGAGGAGGGACGTCACCGGATGAGCAGTTCTTC.

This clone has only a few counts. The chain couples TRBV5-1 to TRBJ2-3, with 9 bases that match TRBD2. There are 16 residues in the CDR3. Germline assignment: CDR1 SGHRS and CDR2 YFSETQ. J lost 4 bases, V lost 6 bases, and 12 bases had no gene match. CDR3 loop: CASKEFSGSGPDTQYF. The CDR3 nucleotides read TGCGCCAGCAAAGAGTTTAGCGGGAGCGGGCCAGATACGCAGTATTTT.

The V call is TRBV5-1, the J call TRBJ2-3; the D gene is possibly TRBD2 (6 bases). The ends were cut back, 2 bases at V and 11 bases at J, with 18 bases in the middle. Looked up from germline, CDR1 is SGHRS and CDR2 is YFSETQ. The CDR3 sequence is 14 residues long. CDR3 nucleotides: TGCGCCAGCAGCTTAGGGACGGGACTCCTCGTGCAGTATTTT. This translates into CASSLGTGLLVQYF.

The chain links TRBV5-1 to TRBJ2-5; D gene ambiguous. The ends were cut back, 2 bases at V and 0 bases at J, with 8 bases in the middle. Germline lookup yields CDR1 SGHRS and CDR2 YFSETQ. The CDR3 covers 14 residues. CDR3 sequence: CASSFGDYQETQYF. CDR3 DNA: TGCGCCAGCAGCTTCGGTGACTACCAAGAGACCCAGTACTTC.

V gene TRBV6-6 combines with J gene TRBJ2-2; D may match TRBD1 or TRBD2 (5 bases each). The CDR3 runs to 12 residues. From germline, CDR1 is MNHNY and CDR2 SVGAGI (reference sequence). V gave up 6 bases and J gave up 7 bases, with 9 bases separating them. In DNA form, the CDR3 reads TGTGCCAGCAGCGCAGGGAGCGGGGAGCTGTTTTTT. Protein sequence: CASSAGSGELFF.

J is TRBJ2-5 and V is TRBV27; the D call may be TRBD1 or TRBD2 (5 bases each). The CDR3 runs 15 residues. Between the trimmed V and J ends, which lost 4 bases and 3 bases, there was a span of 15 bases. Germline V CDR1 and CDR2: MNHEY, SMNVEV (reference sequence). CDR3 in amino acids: CASSSGTLGKETQYF. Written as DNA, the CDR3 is TGTGCCAGCAGTTCCGGGACCTTAGGGAAAGAGACCCAGTACTTC.

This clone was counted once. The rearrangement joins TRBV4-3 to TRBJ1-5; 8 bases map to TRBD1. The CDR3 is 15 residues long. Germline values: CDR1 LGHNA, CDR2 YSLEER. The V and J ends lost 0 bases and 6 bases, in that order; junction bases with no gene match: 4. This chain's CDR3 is CASSQDRQGFQPQHF. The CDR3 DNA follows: TGCGCCAGCAGCCAAGATCGACAGGGGTTTCAGCCCCAGCATTTT.

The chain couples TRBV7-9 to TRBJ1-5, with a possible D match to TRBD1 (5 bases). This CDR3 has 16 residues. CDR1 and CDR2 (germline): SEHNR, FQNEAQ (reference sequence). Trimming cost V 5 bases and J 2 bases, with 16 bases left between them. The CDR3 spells CASSKESGGGNQPQHF. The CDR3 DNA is TGTGCCAGCAGCAAGGAGAGTGGAGGGGGCAATCAGCCCCAGCATTTT. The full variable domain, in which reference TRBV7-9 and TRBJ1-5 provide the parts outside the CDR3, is DTGVSQNPRHKITKRGQNVTFRCDPISEHNRLYWYRQTLGQGPEFLTYFQNEAQLEKSRLLSDRFSAERPKGSFSTLEIQRTEQGDSAMYLCASSKESGGGNQPQHFGDGTRLSIL.

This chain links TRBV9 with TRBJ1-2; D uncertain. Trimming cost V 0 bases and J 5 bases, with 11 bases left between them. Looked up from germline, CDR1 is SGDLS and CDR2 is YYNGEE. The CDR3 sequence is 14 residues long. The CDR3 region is CASSVALERYGYTF. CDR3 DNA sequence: TGTGCCAGCAGCGTAGCTCTGGAACGGTATGGCTACACCTTC.

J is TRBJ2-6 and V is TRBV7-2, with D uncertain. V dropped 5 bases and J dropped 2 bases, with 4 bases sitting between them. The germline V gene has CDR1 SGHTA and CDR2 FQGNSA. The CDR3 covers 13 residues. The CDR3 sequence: CASSVPGANVLTF. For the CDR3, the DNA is TGTGCCAGCAGCGTCCCTGGGGCCAACGTCCTGACTTTC.

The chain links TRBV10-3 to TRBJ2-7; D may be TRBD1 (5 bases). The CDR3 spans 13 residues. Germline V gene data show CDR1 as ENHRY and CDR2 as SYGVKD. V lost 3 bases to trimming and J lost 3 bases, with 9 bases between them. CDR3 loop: CAISEDRGYEQYF. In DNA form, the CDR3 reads TGTGCCATCAGTGAAGATAGGGGCTACGAGCAGTACTTC.

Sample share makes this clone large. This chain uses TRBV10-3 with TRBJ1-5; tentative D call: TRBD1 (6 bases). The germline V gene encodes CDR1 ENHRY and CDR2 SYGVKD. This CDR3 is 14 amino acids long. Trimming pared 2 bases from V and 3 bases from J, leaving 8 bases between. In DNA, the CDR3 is TGTGCCATCAGTGAGCCAGGGGACAATCAGCCCCAGCATTTT. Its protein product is CAISEPGDNQPQHF.

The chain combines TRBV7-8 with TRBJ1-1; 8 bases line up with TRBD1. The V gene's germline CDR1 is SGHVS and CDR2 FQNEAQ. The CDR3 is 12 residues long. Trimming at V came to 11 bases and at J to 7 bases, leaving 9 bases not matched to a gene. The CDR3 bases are TGTGCCTCCGTGAAGACAGGGGATGAAGCTTTCTTT. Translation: CASVKTGDEAFF.

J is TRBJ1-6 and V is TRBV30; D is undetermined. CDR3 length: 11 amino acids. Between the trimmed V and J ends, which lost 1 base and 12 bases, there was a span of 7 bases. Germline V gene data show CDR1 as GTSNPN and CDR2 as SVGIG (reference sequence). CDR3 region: CAWSGERPLHF. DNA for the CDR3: TGTGCCTGGAGTGGAGAGAGACCCCTCCACTTT.

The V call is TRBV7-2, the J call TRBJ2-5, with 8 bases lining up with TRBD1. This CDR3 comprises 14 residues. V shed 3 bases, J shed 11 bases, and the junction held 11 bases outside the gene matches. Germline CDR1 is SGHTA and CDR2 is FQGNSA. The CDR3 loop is CASSLTGASGEQYF. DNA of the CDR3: TGTGCCAGCAGCTTGACAGGGGCCTCAGGTGAGCAGTACTTC. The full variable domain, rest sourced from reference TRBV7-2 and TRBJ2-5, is GAGVSQSPSNKVTEKGKDVELRCDPISGHTALYWYRQSLGQGLEFLIYFQGNSAPDKSGLPSDRFSAERTGGSVSTLTIQRTQQEDSAVYLCASSLTGASGEQYFGPGTRLLVL.

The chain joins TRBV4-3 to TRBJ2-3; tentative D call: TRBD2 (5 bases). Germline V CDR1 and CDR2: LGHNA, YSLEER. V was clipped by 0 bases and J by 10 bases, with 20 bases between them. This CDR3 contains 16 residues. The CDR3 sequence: CASSQDTGYSPLAQYF. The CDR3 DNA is TGCGCCAGCAGCCAAGATACGGGGTACTCCCCTCTGGCGCAGTATTTT.

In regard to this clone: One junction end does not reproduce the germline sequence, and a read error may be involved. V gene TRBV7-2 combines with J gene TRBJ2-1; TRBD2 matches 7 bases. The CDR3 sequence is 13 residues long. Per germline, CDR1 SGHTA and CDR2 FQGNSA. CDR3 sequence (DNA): TGTGCCAGCAGCGCCAGGGCAGCGGGGAATCGGGTCTTC. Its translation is CASSARAAGNRVF.

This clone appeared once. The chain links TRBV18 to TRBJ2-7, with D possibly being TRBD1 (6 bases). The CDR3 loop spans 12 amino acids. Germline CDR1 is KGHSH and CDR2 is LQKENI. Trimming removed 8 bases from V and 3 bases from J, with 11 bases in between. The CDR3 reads CASKLDSYEQYF. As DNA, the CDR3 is TGTGCCAGCAAACTGGACAGCTACGAGCAGTACTTC.

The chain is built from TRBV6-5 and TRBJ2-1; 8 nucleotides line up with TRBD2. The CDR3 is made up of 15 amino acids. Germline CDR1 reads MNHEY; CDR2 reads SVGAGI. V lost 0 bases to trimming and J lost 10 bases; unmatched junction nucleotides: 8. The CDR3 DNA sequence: TGTGCCAGCAGTTACTCCCCGGGAGGGCCGGGGGAGCAGTTCTTC. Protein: CASSYSPGGPGEQFF.

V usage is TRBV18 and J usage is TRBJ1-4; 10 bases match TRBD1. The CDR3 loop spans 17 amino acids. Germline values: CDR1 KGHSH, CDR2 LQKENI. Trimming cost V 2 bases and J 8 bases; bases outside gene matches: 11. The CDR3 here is CASSPAGTGARSEKLFF. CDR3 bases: TGTGCCAGCTCACCAGCCGGGACAGGGGCAAGAAGCGAAAAACTGTTTTTT.

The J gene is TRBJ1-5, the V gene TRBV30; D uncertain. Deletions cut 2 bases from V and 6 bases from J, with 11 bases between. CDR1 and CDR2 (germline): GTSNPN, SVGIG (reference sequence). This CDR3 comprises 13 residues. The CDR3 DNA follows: TGTGCCTGGAGTATACAGACGGCTCAGCCCCAGCATTTT. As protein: CAWSIQTAQPQHF.

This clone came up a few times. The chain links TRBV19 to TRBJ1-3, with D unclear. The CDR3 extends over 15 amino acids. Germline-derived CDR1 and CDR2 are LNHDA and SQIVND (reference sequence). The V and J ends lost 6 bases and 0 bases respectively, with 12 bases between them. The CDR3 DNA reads TGTGCCAGTAGAGAGAGGCTTTTCTCTGGAAACACCATATATTTT. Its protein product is CASRERLFSGNTIYF.